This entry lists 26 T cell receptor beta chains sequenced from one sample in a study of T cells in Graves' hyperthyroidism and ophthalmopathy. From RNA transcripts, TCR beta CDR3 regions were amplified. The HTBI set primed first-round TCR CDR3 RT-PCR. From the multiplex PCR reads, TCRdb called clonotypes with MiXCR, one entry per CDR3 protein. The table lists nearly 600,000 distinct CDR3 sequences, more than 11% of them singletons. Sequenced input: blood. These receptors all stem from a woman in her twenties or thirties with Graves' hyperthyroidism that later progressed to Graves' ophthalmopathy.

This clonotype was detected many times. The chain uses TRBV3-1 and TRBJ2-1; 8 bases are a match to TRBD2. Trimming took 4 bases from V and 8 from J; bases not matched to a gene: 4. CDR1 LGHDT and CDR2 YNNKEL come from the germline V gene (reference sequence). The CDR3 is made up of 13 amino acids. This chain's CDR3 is CASSLFSGDEQFF. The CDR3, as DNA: TGTGCCAGCAGCCTTTTTAGCGGGGATGAGCAGTTCTTC.

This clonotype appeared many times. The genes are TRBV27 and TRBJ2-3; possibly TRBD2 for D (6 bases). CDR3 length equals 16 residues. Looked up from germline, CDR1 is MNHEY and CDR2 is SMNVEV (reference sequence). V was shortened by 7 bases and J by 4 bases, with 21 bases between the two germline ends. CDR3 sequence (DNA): TGTGCCAGCACTCCTCTTTGGGGCCCGGGAGCAGATACGCAGTATTTT. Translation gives CASTPLWGPGADTQYF.

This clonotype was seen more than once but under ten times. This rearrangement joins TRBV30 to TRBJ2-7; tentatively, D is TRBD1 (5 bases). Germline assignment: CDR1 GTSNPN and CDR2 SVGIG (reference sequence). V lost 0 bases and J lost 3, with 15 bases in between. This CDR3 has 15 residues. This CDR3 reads CAWSVRQSKGYEQYF. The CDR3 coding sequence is TGTGCCTGGAGTGTACGACAGTCAAAGGGCTACGAGCAGTACTTC.

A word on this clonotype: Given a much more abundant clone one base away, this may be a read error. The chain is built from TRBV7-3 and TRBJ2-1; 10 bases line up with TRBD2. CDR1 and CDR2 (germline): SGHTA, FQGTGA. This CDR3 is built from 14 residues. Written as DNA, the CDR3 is TGTGCCAGCAGTTACTCTAGCGGGGGAAATGAGCCGTTCTTC. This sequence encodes CASSYSSGGNEPFF. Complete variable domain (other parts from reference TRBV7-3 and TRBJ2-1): GAGVSQTPSNKVTEKGKYVELRCDPISGHTALYWYRQSLGQGPEFLIYFQGTGAADDSGLPNDRFFAVRPEGSVSTLKIQRTERGDSAVYLCASSYSSGGNEPFFGPGTRLTVL.

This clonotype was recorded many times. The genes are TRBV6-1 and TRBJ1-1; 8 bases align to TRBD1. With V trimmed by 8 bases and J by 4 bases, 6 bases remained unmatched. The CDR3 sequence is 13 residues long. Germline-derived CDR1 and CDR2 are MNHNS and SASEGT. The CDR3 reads CASYITGGTEAFF. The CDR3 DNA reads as TGTGCCAGCTACATTACAGGGGGCACTGAAGCTTTCTTT.

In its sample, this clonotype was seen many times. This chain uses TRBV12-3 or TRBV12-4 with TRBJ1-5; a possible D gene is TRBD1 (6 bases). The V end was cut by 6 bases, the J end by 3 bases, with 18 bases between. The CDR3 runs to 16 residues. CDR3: CASSLGYGQNNQPQHF. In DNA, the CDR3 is TGTGCCAGCAGCCTCGGGTACGGACAGAACAATCAGCCCCAGCATTTT.

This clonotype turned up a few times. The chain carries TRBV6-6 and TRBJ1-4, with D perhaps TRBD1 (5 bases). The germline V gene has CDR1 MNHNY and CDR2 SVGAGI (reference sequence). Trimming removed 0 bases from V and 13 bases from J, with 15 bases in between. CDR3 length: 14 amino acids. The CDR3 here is CASSYSGPGEGLFF. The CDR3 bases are TGTGCCAGCAGTTACTCGGGACCGGGGGAAGGACTGTTTTTT.

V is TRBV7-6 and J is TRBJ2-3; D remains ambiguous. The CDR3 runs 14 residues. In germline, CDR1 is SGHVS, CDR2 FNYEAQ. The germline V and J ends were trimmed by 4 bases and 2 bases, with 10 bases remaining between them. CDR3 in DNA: TGTGCCAGCAGCTCCCCAGATTTCACAGATACGCAGTATTTT. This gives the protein CASSSPDFTDTQYF.

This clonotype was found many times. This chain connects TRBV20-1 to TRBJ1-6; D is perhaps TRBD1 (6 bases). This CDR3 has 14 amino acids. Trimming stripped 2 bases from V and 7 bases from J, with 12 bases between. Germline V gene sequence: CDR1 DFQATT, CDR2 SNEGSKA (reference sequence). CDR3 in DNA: TGCAGTGCTAGAAAGGGGGGTCCAAATTCACCCCTCCACTTT. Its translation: CSARKGGPNSPLHF.

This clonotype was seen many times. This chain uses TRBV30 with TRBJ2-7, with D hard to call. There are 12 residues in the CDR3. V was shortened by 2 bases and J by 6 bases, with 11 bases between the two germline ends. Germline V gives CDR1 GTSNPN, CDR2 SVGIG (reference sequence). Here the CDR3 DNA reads TGTGCCTGGAGTAGATTAACCCCCGAGCAGTACTTC. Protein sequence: CAWSRLTPEQYF.

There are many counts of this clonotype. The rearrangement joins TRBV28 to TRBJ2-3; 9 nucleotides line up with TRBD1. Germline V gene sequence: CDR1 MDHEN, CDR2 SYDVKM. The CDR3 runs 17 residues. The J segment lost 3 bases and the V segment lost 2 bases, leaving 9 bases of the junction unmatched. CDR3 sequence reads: CASSLPGTGKGTDTQYF. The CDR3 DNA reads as TGTGCCAGCAGTTTACCCGGGACAGGGAAGGGAACAGATACGCAGTATTTT.

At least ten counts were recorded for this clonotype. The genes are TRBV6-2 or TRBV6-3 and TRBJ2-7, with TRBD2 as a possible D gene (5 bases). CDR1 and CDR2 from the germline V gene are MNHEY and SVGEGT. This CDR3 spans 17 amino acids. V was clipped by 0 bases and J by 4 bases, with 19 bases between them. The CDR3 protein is CASSYSAGEGPKYEQYF. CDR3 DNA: TGTGCCAGCAGTTACTCCGCCGGGGAAGGGCCAAAGTACGAGCAGTACTTC.

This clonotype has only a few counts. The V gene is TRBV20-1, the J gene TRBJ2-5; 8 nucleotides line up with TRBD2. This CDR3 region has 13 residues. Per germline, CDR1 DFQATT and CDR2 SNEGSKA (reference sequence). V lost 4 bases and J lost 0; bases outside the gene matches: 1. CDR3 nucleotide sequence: TGCAGTGCTACGGGAGGGAACCAAGAGACCCAGTACTTC. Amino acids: CSATGGNQETQYF.

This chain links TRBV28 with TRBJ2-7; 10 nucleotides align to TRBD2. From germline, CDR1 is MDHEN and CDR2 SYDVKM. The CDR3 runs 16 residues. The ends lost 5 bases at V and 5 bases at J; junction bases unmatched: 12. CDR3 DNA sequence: TGTGCCAGCAGTCTCACAACTAGCGGGACTATTCACGAGCAGTACTTC. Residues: CASSLTTSGTIHEQYF.

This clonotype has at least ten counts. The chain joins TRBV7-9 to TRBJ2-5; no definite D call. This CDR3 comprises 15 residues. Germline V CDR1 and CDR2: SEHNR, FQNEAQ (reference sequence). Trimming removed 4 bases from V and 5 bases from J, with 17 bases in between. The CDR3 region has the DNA TGTGCCAGCAGCTCATCTCCAGGTCCGCTCGAGACCCAGTACTTC. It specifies CASSSSPGPLETQYF.

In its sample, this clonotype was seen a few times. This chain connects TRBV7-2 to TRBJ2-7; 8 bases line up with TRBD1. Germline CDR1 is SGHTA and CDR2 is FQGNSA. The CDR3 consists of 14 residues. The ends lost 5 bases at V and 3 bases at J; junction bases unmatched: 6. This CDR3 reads CASSQGQVNYEQYF. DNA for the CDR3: TGTGCCAGCAGCCAGGGACAGGTCAACTACGAGCAGTACTTC.

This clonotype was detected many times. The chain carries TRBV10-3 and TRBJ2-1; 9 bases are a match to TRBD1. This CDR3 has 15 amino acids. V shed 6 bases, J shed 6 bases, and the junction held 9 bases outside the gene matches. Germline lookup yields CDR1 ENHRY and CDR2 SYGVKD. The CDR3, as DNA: TGTGCCATCAGAGATCCGGGACAGGGTATCAATGAGCAGTTCTTC. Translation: CAIRDPGQGINEQFF.

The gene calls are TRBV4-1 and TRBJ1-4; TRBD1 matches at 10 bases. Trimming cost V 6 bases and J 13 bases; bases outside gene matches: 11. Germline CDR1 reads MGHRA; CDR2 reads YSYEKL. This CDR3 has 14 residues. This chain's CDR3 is CASRGQGKSGGLFF. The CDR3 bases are TGCGCCAGCAGGGGACAGGGGAAGTCAGGAGGACTGTTTTTT.

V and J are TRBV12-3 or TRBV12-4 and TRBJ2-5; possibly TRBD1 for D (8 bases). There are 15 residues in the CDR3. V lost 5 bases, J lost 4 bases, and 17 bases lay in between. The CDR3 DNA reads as TGTGCCAGCAGTCCCAACAGGGGGGGGAGAGAGACCCAGTACTTC. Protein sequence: CASSPNRGGRETQYF.

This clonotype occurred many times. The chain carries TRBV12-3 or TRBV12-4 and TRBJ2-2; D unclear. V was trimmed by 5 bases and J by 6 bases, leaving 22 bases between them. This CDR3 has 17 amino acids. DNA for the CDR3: TGTGCCAGCAGTCCCTTCCGCTCGGAGATTACTCCCGGGGAGCTGTTTTTT. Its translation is CASSPFRSEITPGELFF.

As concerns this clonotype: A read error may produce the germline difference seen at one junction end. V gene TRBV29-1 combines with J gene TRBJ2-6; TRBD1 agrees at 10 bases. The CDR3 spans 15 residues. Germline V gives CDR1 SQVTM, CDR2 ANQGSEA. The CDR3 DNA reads TGCAGCGCCGGGACAGGGGTTACTGGGGCCAACGTCCTGGCTTTC. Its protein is CSAGTGVTGANVLAF.

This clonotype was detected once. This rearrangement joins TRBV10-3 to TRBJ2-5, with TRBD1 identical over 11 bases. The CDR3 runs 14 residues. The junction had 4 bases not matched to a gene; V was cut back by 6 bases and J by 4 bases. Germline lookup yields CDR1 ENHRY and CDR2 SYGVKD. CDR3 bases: TGTGCCATCAGACCCGGGACAGGGGGAGAGACCCAGTACTTC. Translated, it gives CAIRPGTGGETQYF.

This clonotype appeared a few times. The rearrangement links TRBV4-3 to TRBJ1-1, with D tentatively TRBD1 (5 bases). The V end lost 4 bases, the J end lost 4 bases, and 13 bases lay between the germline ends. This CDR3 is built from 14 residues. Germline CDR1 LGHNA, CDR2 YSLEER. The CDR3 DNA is TGCGCCAGCAGCCGTACCAGGGAAGGCACTGAAGCTTTCTTT. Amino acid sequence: CASSRTREGTEAFF.

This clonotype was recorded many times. CDR3 bases: TGTGCCAGACGGGACAGGGAAGATTCACCCCTCCACTTT. This codes for CARRDREDSPLHF. The genes are TRBV30 and TRBJ1-6; 9 bases are a match to TRBD1. This CDR3 has 13 residues. Germline values: CDR1 GTSNPN, CDR2 SVGIG (reference sequence). The junction had 7 bases not matched to a gene; V was cut back by 8 bases and J by 8 bases.

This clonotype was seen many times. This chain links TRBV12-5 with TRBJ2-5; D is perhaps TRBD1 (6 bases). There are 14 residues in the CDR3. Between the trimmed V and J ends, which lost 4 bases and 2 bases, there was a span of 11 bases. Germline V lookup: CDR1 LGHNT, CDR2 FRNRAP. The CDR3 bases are TGTGCTAGTGGTTCGGACAGCGCTCAAGAGACCCAGTACTTC. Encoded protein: CASGSDSAQETQYF.

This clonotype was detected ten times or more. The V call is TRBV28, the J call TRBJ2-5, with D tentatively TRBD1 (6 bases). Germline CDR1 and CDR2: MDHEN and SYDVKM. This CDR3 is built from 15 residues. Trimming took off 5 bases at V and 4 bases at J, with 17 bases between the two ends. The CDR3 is CASSLLQGNIETQYF. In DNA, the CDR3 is TGTGCCAGCAGTCTTTTACAGGGAAATATAGAGACCCAGTACTTC.